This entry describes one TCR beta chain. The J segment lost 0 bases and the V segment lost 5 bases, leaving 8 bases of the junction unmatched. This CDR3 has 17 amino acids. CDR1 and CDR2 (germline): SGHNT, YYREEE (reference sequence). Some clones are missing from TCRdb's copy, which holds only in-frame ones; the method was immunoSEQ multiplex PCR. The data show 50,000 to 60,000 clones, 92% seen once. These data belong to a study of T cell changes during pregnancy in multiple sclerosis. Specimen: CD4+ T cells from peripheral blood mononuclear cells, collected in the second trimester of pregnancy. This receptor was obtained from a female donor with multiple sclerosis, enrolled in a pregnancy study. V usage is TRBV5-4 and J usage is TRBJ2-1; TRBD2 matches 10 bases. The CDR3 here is CASRPSGSVGSYNEQFF. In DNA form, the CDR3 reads TGTGCCAGCAGGCCTAGCGGGAGTGTCGGCTCCTACAATGAGCAGTTCTTC.